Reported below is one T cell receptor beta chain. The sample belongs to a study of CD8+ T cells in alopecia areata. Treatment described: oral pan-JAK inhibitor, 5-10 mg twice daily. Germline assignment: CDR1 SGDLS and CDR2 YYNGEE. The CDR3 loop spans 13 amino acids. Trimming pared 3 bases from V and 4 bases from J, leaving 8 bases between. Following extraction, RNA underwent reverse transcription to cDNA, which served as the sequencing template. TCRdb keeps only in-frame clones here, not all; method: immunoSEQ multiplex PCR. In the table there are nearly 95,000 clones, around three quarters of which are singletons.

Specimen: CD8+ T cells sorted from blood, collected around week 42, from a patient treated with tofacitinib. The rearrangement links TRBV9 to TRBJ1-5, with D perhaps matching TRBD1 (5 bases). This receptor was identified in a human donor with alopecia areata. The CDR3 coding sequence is TGTGCCAGCAGCGGGCAGGGTAATCAGCCCCAGCATTTT. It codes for CASSGQGNQPQHF. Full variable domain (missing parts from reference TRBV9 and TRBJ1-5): DSGVTQTPKHLITATGQRVTLRCSPRSGDLSVYWYQQSLDQGLQFLIQYYNGEERAKGNILERFSAQQFPDLHSELNLSSLELGDSALYFCASSGQGNQPQHFGDGTRLSIL.